The 32 T cell receptor beta chains listed next were all sequenced from one sample in a study of blood T cell repertoires in COVID-19. The data were produced by immunoSEQ multiplex PCR, yet TCRdb's version contains in-frame clones alone and is incomplete. Among about 410,000 clones listed, 75% to 90% were seen once. Sequences were obtained from peripheral blood. Receptors were obtained from a woman aged 40 to 49 with COVID-19, enrolled during active disease.

The chain recombines TRBV19 with TRBJ1-1; TRBD1 matches 9 bases. Germline assignment: CDR1 LNHDA and CDR2 SQIVND (reference sequence). After removal of 2 bases from V and 5 bases from J, the junction contained 9 bases not matched to a gene. The CDR3 extends over 16 amino acids. The CDR3 coding sequence is TGTGCCAGTAGTATATCCCCGGGACAGGGAGGGACTGAAGCTTTCTTT. Translating gives CASSISPGQGGTEAFF.

V is TRBV12-5 and J is TRBJ2-3, with TRBD1 matching 7 bases. Germline loops: CDR1 LGHNT, CDR2 FRNRAP. This CDR3 has 15 amino acids. V lost 3 bases, J lost 0 bases, and 3 bases stayed unmatched. The CDR3 protein is CASGFEGASTDTQYF. The CDR3 DNA reads as TGTGCTAGTGGTTTTGAGGGGGCTAGCACAGATACGCAGTATTTT.

This chain links TRBV6-2 or TRBV6-3 with TRBJ2-3, with a possible D match to TRBD2 (5 bases). V was pared by 5 bases and J by 3 bases, with 18 bases between. In germline, CDR1 is MNHEY, CDR2 SVGEGT. The CDR3 sequence is 16 residues long. The CDR3, as DNA: TGTGCCAGCAGTGTTCGGTGGGATTCGGGGACAGATACGCAGTATTTT. Its translation is CASSVRWDSGTDTQYF.

The chain uses TRBV7-2 and TRBJ1-2; the D is unclear. Germline V gene sequence: CDR1 SGHTA, CDR2 FQGNSA. The CDR3 is 13 amino acids. V was shortened by 2 bases and J by 3 bases, with 7 bases between the two germline ends. Here the CDR3 reads CASSLHPDYGYTF. For the CDR3, the DNA is TGTGCCAGCAGCTTACATCCGGACTATGGCTACACCTTC.

V and J are TRBV12-5 and TRBJ1-5; D might be TRBD1 (5 bases). This CDR3 is built from 16 residues. The germline CDR1 and CDR2 sequences are LGHNT and FRNRAP. The germline V and J ends were trimmed by 2 bases and 6 bases, with 17 bases remaining between them. In DNA form, the CDR3 reads TGTGCTAGTGGTTTGAGGGACGGCGGGGTAGGTCAGCCCCAGCATTTT. It encodes CASGLRDGGVGQPQHF.

This clone has a single count. The chain couples TRBV10-3 to TRBJ1-1; D gene ambiguous. CDR3 size: 19 residues. Germline lookup yields CDR1 ENHRY and CDR2 SYGVKD. Trimming took off 0 bases at V and 1 base at J, with 21 bases between the two ends. The CDR3 DNA reads TGTGCCATCAGTGAGTCGGCCCACCACGACGAGGCCTCGAACACTGAAGCTTTCTTT. Its translation is CAISESAHHDEASNTEAFF.

The chain employs TRBV21-1 and TRBJ2-6; the table's D call, TRBD2, was not checked against the DNA. TRBV21-1 is termed a pseudogene. The CDR3 runs to 18 residues. CDR3 in amino acids: CASSHGPSGSSGANVLTF. CDR3 sequence (DNA): TGTGCCAGCAGCCACGGGCCTAGCGGGAGCTCTGGGGCCAACGTCCTGACTTTC.

The chain uses TRBV9 and TRBJ2-7; perhaps TRBD2 as D (7 bases). V lost 0 bases, J lost 4 bases, and 11 bases lay in between. Germline CDR1 reads SGDLS; CDR2 reads YYNGEE. The CDR3 sequence is 14 residues long. CDR3 sequence reads: CASSVAGGQYEQYF. CDR3 nucleotide sequence: TGTGCCAGCAGCGTAGCGGGGGGCCAGTACGAGCAGTACTTC.

This clone showed up just a few times. The chain uses TRBV10-1 and TRBJ1-5; TRBD1 matches at 7 bases. The CDR3 spans 15 residues. Germline V gene data show CDR1 as WNHNN and CDR2 as SYGVQD (reference sequence). The V segment lost 2 bases and the J segment 6 bases; nucleotides outside the gene matches: 7. CDR3 protein: CASSEEITGVQPQHF. In DNA form, the CDR3 reads TGCGCCAGCAGTGAGGAGATAACAGGGGTTCAGCCCCAGCATTTT.

This clone appeared a few times. The genes are TRBV7-2 and TRBJ1-5, with D uncertain. CDR1 is SGHTA, CDR2 FQGNSA, per germline. The CDR3 runs 15 residues. V lost 1 base to trimming and J lost 4 bases, with 11 bases between them. The CDR3 DNA reads TGTGCCAGCAGCTTAGTTTCTGAGCCTAATCAGCCCCAGCATTTT. This sequence encodes CASSLVSEPNQPQHF. Looking up the rest from reference TRBV7-2 and TRBJ1-5 gives the full variable domain: GAGVSQSPSNKVTEKGKDVELRCDPISGHTALYWYRQSLGQGLEFLIYFQGNSAPDKSGLPSDRFSAERTGGSVSTLTIQRTQQEDSAVYLCASSLVSEPNQPQHFGDGTRLSIL.

The V and J genes are TRBV14 and TRBJ1-2; tentative D call: TRBD1 (5 bases). Germline V gene lookup returns CDR1 SGHDN and CDR2 FVKESK. The germline V and J ends were trimmed by 3 bases and 2 bases, with 19 bases remaining between them. This CDR3 has 17 residues. CDR3 nucleotides: TGTGCCAGCAGCCATAAGCAGGGATTCGGTCGAAACTATGGCTACACCTTC. It codes for CASSHKQGFGRNYGYTF.

The chain has TRBV6-5 and TRBJ2-7, with 10 bases lining up with TRBD2. CDR1 is MNHEY, CDR2 SVGAGI, per germline. This CDR3 contains 15 residues. The V segment lost 6 bases and the J segment 2 bases; nucleotides outside the gene matches: 7. The CDR3 nucleotides read TGTGCCAGCAGCGCCGGAGCGGGAGGGACCTACGAGCAGTACTTC. Its translation is CASSAGAGGTYEQYF.

This chain connects TRBV11-2 to TRBJ2-7; TRBD2 agrees at 7 bases. This CDR3 comprises 15 residues. Germline V CDR1 and CDR2: SGHAT, FQNNGV. V gave up 5 bases and J gave up 0 bases; unmatched junction bases: 7. The CDR3 DNA reads as TGTGCCAGCAGCCCCGGCCAGCGGGACTCCTACGAGCAGTACTTC. It yields the protein CASSPGQRDSYEQYF.

This chain joins TRBV27 and TRBJ2-1, with D perhaps TRBD1 (6 bases). V was clipped by 4 bases and J by 9 bases, with 25 bases between them. The length of the CDR3 is 17 residues. CDR1 is MNHEY, CDR2 SMNVEV, per germline (reference sequence). The CDR3: CASSYRDLKRGFAEQFF. DNA of the CDR3: TGTGCCAGCAGTTACCGGGACCTCAAAAGGGGGTTCGCTGAGCAGTTCTTC.

J is TRBJ2-7 and V is TRBV6-2 or TRBV6-3; TRBD1 agrees at 7 bases. CDR1 is MNHEY, CDR2 SVGEGT, per germline. After removal of 5 bases from V and 3 bases from J, the junction contained 4 bases not matched to a gene. The CDR3 length is 13 residues. The CDR3 reads CASSPDRDYEQYF. CDR3 bases: TGTGCCAGCAGTCCCGACAGGGACTACGAGCAGTACTTC.

This chain's CDR3 is CASSRPLTEAFF. The DNA of the CDR3 is TGTGCCAGCAGCCGTCCCTTGACTGAAGCTTTCTTT. This chain joins TRBV11-2 and TRBJ1-1, with no clear D. The length of the CDR3 is 12 residues. Germline V gene sequence: CDR1 SGHAT, CDR2 FQNNGV. The V gene lost 5 bases and the J gene lost 5 bases, with 9 bases spanning the gap.

V usage is TRBV4-3 and J usage is TRBJ2-5; TRBD1 aligns across 7 bases. This CDR3 comprises 14 residues. The V segment lost 5 bases and the J segment 5 bases; nucleotides outside the gene matches: 8. From germline, CDR1 is LGHNA and CDR2 YSLEER. The CDR3 protein is CASSGRQGRETQYF. The CDR3 coding sequence is TGCGCCAGCAGCGGAAGACAGGGCCGCGAGACCCAGTACTTC.

This chain links TRBV21-1 with TRBJ1-2. TRBV21-1 is a known pseudogene. This CDR3 spans 14 amino acids. CDR3 bases: TGTGCCAGCAGCGGTCGCGGCGTGGAAGAGGGCTACACCTTC. Protein product: CASSGRGVEEGYTF.

This sequence joins TRBV6-2 or TRBV6-3 and TRBJ1-4; D gene uncertain. The V gene lost 5 bases and the J gene lost 8 bases, with 9 bases spanning the gap. CDR3 length: 12 residues. The V gene's germline CDR1 is MNHEY and CDR2 SVGEGT. This chain's CDR3 is CASSRSGEKLFF. In DNA form, the CDR3 reads TGTGCCAGCAGTCGATCAGGAGAAAAACTGTTTTTT.

The CDR3 region has the DNA TGTGCCAGCTCACCAGTGCGGGAAGGAAGAGAGACCCAGTACTTC. Amino acids: CASSPVREGRETQYF. This rearrangement joins TRBV18 to TRBJ2-5, with D perhaps matching TRBD2 (6 bases). Between the trimmed V and J ends, which lost 2 bases and 4 bases, there was a span of 14 bases. The germline gives CDR1 KGHSH, CDR2 LQKENI. There are 15 residues in the CDR3.

This chain joins TRBV6-2 or TRBV6-3 and TRBJ1-2, with D maybe TRBD1 (6 bases). The CDR3 covers 11 residues. The germline CDR1 and CDR2 sequences are MNHEY and SVGEGT. V dropped 4 bases and J dropped 8 bases, with 8 bases sitting between them. The CDR3 loop reads CASSSRGGYTF. In nucleotides, the CDR3 is TGTGCCAGCAGTTCCAGGGGCGGCTACACCTTC.

This clone was counted a few times. The chain employs TRBV4-2 and TRBJ2-2; 8 nucleotides align to TRBD2. The CDR3 extends over 15 amino acids. V was pared by 4 bases and J by 3 bases, with 4 bases of the junction left unmatched. Germline-derived CDR1 and CDR2 are LGHNA and YNFKEQ. In nucleotides, the CDR3 is TGTGCCAGCAGCCCGGGGGGGAGGGACACCGGGGAGCTGTTTTTT. Its translation is CASSPGGRDTGELFF.

CDR3 in DNA: TGTGCCAGCAGCTTCGCGGCCTCTCCGGCCAAAAACATTCAGTACTTC. Encoded protein: CASSFAASPAKNIQYF. V usage is TRBV5-4 and J usage is TRBJ2-4; D remains ambiguous. The CDR3 contains 16 residues. Deletions cut 2 bases from V and 1 base from J, with 13 bases between. Per germline, CDR1 SGHNT and CDR2 YYREEE (reference sequence).

A few counts support this clone. The chain carries TRBV4-1 and TRBJ1-1; TRBD1 aligns across 7 bases. The CDR3 runs to 15 residues. Per the germline V gene, CDR1 is MGHRA and CDR2 is YSYEKL. V lost 4 bases to trimming and J lost 0 bases; unmatched junction nucleotides: 5. The CDR3: CASSPGTEMNTEAFF. The CDR3 coding sequence is TGCGCCAGCAGCCCTGGGACAGAGATGAACACTGAAGCTTTCTTT.

This clone turned up a few times. J is TRBJ1-4 and V is TRBV27, with 10 bases aligning to TRBD1. Unmatched junction bases numbered 6, after V lost 3 bases and J lost 8 bases. This CDR3 is built from 15 residues. Germline-derived CDR1 and CDR2 are MNHEY and SMNVEV (reference sequence). The CDR3 sequence: CASSLDRGMKEKLFF. The CDR3 DNA reads as TGTGCCAGCAGTTTGGACAGGGGGATGAAGGAAAAACTGTTTTTT.

Only one count was recorded for this clone. The gene calls are TRBV24-1 and TRBJ1-2, with a weak D call TRBD1 (6 bases). V shed 9 bases and J shed 2 bases, with 9 bases lying between them. The CDR3 has 12 amino acids. CDR1 is KGHDR, CDR2 SFDVKD, per germline. The CDR3 loop reads CATGTGNYGYTF. In DNA form, the CDR3 reads TGTGCCACCGGAACAGGGAACTATGGCTACACCTTC.

V gene TRBV11-2 combines with J gene TRBJ1-3, with D unclear. The CDR3 runs to 16 residues. Per germline, CDR1 SGHAT and CDR2 FQNNGV. The V end was cut by 1 base, the J end by 2 bases, with 12 bases between. The CDR3 coding sequence is TGTGCCAGCAGCTTAGTACGGGGAAAGGCTGGAAACACCATATATTTT. It specifies CASSLVRGKAGNTIYF.

V usage is TRBV4-3 and J usage is TRBJ1-1; the D gene is possibly TRBD1 (5 bases). V lost 1 base and J 5 bases, leaving 8 bases between the germline ends. This CDR3 is 13 amino acids long. CDR1 and CDR2 (germline): LGHNA, YSLEER. The DNA of the CDR3 is TGCGCCAGCAGCCAAGGTCCAGGGACTGAAGCTTTCTTT. This codes for CASSQGPGTEAFF.

The chain is built from TRBV7-2 and TRBJ1-1; no clear D. The CDR3 covers 14 residues. Germline V lookup: CDR1 SGHTA, CDR2 FQGNSA. V lost 5 bases and J lost 1, with 11 bases in between. The CDR3, as DNA: TGTGCCAGCAGCCACGCGGGCTCGAACACTGAAGCTTTCTTT. This translates into CASSHAGSNTEAFF.

This chain joins TRBV28 and TRBJ1-6; unclear D gene. The V gene lost 2 bases and the J gene lost 11 bases, with 13 bases spanning the gap. The CDR3 loop spans 14 amino acids. Germline values: CDR1 MDHEN, CDR2 SYDVKM. The CDR3 DNA sequence: TGTGCCAGCAGTTTACCTCTACGGTCTACACCCCTCCACTTT. Translating it yields CASSLPLRSTPLHF. Filled out from reference TRBV28 and TRBJ1-6, the complete variable domain reads DVKVTQSSRYLVKRTGEKVFLECVQDMDHENMFWYRQDPGLGLRLIYFSYDVKMKEKGDIPEGYSVSREKKERFSLILESASTNQTSMYLCASSLPLRSTPLHFGNGTRLTVT.

This clone was found once. This chain uses TRBV6-2 or TRBV6-3 with TRBJ1-5; D unresolved. Between the trimmed V and J ends, which lost 2 bases and 2 bases, there was a span of 13 bases. The CDR3 is 16 amino acids. Germline values: CDR1 MNHEY, CDR2 SVGEGT. CDR3 in DNA: TGTGCCAGCAGTTACGGCAGATCCTCCGGCAATCAGCCCCAGCATTTT. As protein: CASSYGRSSGNQPQHF.

This clone was seen only once. The chain carries TRBV2 and TRBJ2-5, with 12 bases matching TRBD1. V lost 8 bases and J lost 5; bases outside the gene matches: 3. The length of the CDR3 is 13 residues. Germline-derived CDR1 and CDR2 are SNHLY and FYNNEI. The CDR3 coding sequence is TGTGCCAGCGGGACAGGGGGCGTCGAGACCCAGTACTTC. This encodes CASGTGGVETQYF. The whole variable domain, remainder taken from reference TRBV2 and TRBJ2-5, is EPEVTQTPSHQVTQMGQEVILRCVPISNHLYFYWYRQILGQKVEFLVSFYNNEISEKSEIFDDQFSVERPDGSNFTLKIRSTKLEDSAMYFCASGTGGVETQYFGPGTRLLVL.